The rows below give T cell receptor beta chains drawn from one sample of a study of shared clonotypes between healthy human individuals. Here immunoSEQ multiplex PCR was the method, and the copy in TCRdb shows in-frame clones only, minus some. The repertoire includes about 2 million clones, about 95% of them detected once, and roughly 1% sits in the top ten. The specimen was naive CD8+ T cells sorted from blood. The receptors were gathered from a man younger than 35 in good health. Each CDR3 is given with its conserved first and last residue. The order of the fields is D gene, V gene, J gene, CDR3 DNA, CDR3 protein. The D gene is left open where the match is weak.

d_gene: NA; v_gene: TRBV11-2; j_gene: TRBJ2-5; CDR3nt: TGTGCCAGCAGCTTAGATGGTTGGGGGCAAGAGACCCAGTACTTC; CDR3aa: CASSLDGWGQETQYF
d_gene: NA; v_gene: TRBV7-2; j_gene: TRBJ2-7; CDR3nt: TGTGCCAGCAGCTTTGGACGGGTACTCTACGAGCAGTACTTC; CDR3aa: CASSFGRVLYEQYF
d_gene: NA; v_gene: TRBV5-6; j_gene: TRBJ1-3; CDR3nt: TGTGCCAGCAGCCTTACAGCATACTCTGGAAACACCATATATTTT; CDR3aa: CASSLTAYSGNTIYF
d_gene: TRBD1; v_gene: TRBV4-1; j_gene: TRBJ1-2; CDR3nt: TGCGCCAGCAGCCAAGAGTGGGACAGATCCTATGGCTACACCTTC; CDR3aa: CASSQEWDRSYGYTF
d_gene: TRBD1; v_gene: TRBV4-1; j_gene: TRBJ1-5; CDR3nt: TGCGCCAGCAGCCAGGGACAGGGGCTCAATCAGCCCCAGCATTTT; CDR3aa: CASSQGQGLNQPQHF
d_gene: NA; v_gene: TRBV7-9; j_gene: TRBJ2-7; CDR3nt: TGTGCCAGCAGCCCCCCAAACGACGAGGTCTCTGACTACGAGCAGTACTTC; CDR3aa: CASSPPNDEVSDYEQYF
d_gene: NA; v_gene: TRBV7-6; j_gene: TRBJ2-7; CDR3nt: TGTGCCAGCAGCTTCGACAGGAGTTCCTACGAGCAGTACTTC; CDR3aa: CASSFDRSSYEQYF
d_gene: TRBD1; v_gene: TRBV5-1; j_gene: TRBJ2-3; CDR3nt: TGCGCCAGCAGCTTGGATGGACAGGAGATCACAGATACGCAGTATTTT; CDR3aa: CASSLDGQEITDTQYF
d_gene: NA; v_gene: TRBV27; j_gene: TRBJ2-1; CDR3nt: TGTGCCAGCAGTTCGGAGGGACAGCTATACAATGAGCAGTTCTTC; CDR3aa: CASSSEGQLYNEQFF
d_gene: NA; v_gene: TRBV9; j_gene: TRBJ1-1; CDR3nt: TGTGCCAGCAGCGTGGACAGCGCGAACACTGAAGCTTTCTTT; CDR3aa: CASSVDSANTEAFF
d_gene: NA; v_gene: TRBV6-5; j_gene: TRBJ2-2; CDR3nt: TGTGCCAGCAGCCCAGGGTCCGGGGAGCTGTTTTTT; CDR3aa: CASSPGSGELFF
d_gene: NA; v_gene: TRBV5-1; j_gene: TRBJ2-2; CDR3nt: TGCGCCAGCAGCTGGGGGGCCGTCACCGGGGAGCTGTTTTTT; CDR3aa: CASSWGAVTGELFF
d_gene: TRBD2; v_gene: TRBV9; j_gene: TRBJ2-1; CDR3nt: TGTGCCAGCAGCGTAGACGTTTCGGCGGGAGGGACGGACAATGAGCAGTTCTTC; CDR3aa: CASSVDVSAGGTDNEQFF
d_gene: NA; v_gene: TRBV29-1; j_gene: TRBJ1-2; CDR3nt: TGCAGCGTGGAAGAAATGGGCTATGGCTACACCTTC; CDR3aa: CSVEEMGYGYTF
d_gene: NA; v_gene: TRBV7-2; j_gene: TRBJ2-7; CDR3nt: TGTGCCAGCAGCTCGGGGGTATGGTACGACGAGCAGTACTTC; CDR3aa: CASSSGVWYDEQYF
d_gene: NA; v_gene: TRBV7-3; j_gene: TRBJ2-2; CDR3nt: TGTGCCAGCAGCTTATCAGAGGGGCTTCCGAACACCGGGGAGCTGTTTTTT; CDR3aa: CASSLSEGLPNTGELFF
d_gene: NA; v_gene: TRBV6-5; j_gene: TRBJ1-5; CDR3nt: TGTGCCAGCAGTTACTCAGGGGGCAATCAGCCCCAGCATTTT; CDR3aa: CASSYSGGNQPQHF
d_gene: TRBD2; v_gene: TRBV5-4; j_gene: TRBJ2-7; CDR3nt: TGTGCCAGCAGCTTTGCCGGGACTAGAGTTGTCTACGAGCAGTACTTC; CDR3aa: CASSFAGTRVVYEQYF
d_gene: NA; v_gene: TRBV4-3; j_gene: TRBJ1-3; CDR3nt: TGCGCCAGCAGCCAAGAAAGTTTGGGCGCTGAGCATGGAAACACCATATATTTT; CDR3aa: CASSQESLGAEHGNTIYF
d_gene: TRBD1; v_gene: TRBV30; j_gene: TRBJ1-5; CDR3nt: TGTGCCTGGACCATCGGACAGGGCAATCAGCCCCAGCATTTT; CDR3aa: CAWTIGQGNQPQHF
d_gene: TRBD2; v_gene: TRBV2; j_gene: TRBJ2-1; CDR3nt: TGTGCCAGCAGTCCCGAGAGGGTGACTAGCGGGGAAGATGAGCAGTTCTTC; CDR3aa: CASSPERVTSGEDEQFF
d_gene: NA; v_gene: TRBV2; j_gene: TRBJ2-7; CDR3nt: TGTGCCAGCAGTTTCCGACCCTACGAGCAGTACTTC; CDR3aa: CASSFRPYEQYF
d_gene: TRBD1; v_gene: TRBV5-4; j_gene: TRBJ1-2; CDR3nt: TGTGCCAGCAGCCCGGGACAGGGGCCTAACTATGGCTACACCTTC; CDR3aa: CASSPGQGPNYGYTF
d_gene: NA; v_gene: TRBV7-9; j_gene: TRBJ2-1; CDR3nt: TGTGCCAGCAGCTTCAAAAGCGGAGATTACAATGAGCAGTTCTTC; CDR3aa: CASSFKSGDYNEQFF
d_gene: NA; v_gene: TRBV4-3; j_gene: TRBJ2-1; CDR3nt: TGCGCCAGCAGCCAAGTTGCGCCAGGGTCGTCCTTGGGAAATGAGCAGTTCTTC; CDR3aa: CASSQVAPGSSLGNEQFF